This T cell receptor (beta chain) originates from a study of a mutant IDH1 vaccine in newly diagnosed glioma. Study background: Beginning 4-6 weeks after radiotherapy alone, or with temozolomide cycles, vaccination took place.

Here immunoSEQ multiplex PCR was the method, and the copy in TCRdb shows in-frame clones only, minus some. The sample includes 35,000 to 45,000 clones, 65% to 90% of them seen just once. Deletions cut 4 bases from V and 2 bases from J, with 8 bases between. Germline CDR1 reads MNHEY; CDR2 reads SVGAGI. The CDR3 extends over 13 amino acids. The sample's time point: week 35, safety follow-up. Vaccine doses each comprised 300 ug of mutant IDH1 20-mer peptide, with topical imiquimod. Notes on this clone: The antigen is not known.

The source material was PBMCs, sampled from a glioma patient whose treatment included an IDH1 peptide vaccine. The clonotype originates from a woman aged 50 to 60 with glioma. This chain uses TRBV6-5 with TRBJ1-1; tentatively, D is TRBD1 (5 bases). In nucleotides, the CDR3 is TGTGCCAGCAGTTTCGGACACAACACTGAAGCTTTCTTT. Its protein is CASSFGHNTEAFF.